This TCR beta chain appears in the sequencing data of a study of blood T cell repertoires in COVID-19. For the study at large: Samples came from the United States, Italy and Spain, spanning acute and convalescent COVID-19. Sample material is recorded as cDNA or gDNA derived from T cells, B-cell-depleted T cells, or PBMCs.

The junction had 15 bases not matched to a gene; V was cut back by 3 bases and J by 10 bases. CDR1 is LGHNA and CDR2 is YNFKEQ in the germline V gene. This CDR3 has 17 residues. This clone appeared once. Per the authors' pipeline: Amplification of reference gene primers was used by the study to estimate nucleated cell counts. TCRdb's table, derived via immunoSEQ multiplex PCR, lists solely in-frame clones and lacks some. The DNA was the basis for D and trimming; V, J and clone size are from that table. In the table there are 120,000 to 150,000 clones, around 87% of which are singletons. This TCR came from a human donor in a cohort sampled during active COVID-19. Sequences were obtained from peripheral blood. V gene TRBV4-2 combines with J gene TRBJ1-6; the match to TRBD1 covers 7 bases. CDR3 region: CASSQNPRDRGLSPLHF. The CDR3 coding sequence is TGTGCCAGCAGCCAGAACCCCCGGGACAGAGGGTTATCACCCCTCCACTTT.